This T cell receptor beta chain was sequenced in a study of blood T cell repertoires in COVID-19. Study context: The analysed material was cDNA or gDNA that came from T cells, B-cell-depleted T cells, or PBMCs.

The germline CDR1 and CDR2 sequences are GTSNPN and SVGIG (reference sequence). V dropped 0 bases and J dropped 7 bases, with 10 bases sitting between them. CDR3 size: 14 residues. The repertoire was sequenced with immunoSEQ multiplex PCR; TCRdb's copy has only in-frame clones and lacks some. This sample has more than 90,000 clones; 81% occur once, and the top ten carry 4.1%. Sequencing was performed on peripheral blood. V gene TRBV30 combines with J gene TRBJ1-6; tentative D call: TRBD1 (6 bases). This clonotype was obtained from a man between 60 and 70 years old with acute or convalescent COVID-19. The CDR3 nucleotides are TGTGCCTGGAGTGTAGGGCAGGGGAATTCACCCCTCCACTTT. It is translated as CAWSVGQGNSPLHF.